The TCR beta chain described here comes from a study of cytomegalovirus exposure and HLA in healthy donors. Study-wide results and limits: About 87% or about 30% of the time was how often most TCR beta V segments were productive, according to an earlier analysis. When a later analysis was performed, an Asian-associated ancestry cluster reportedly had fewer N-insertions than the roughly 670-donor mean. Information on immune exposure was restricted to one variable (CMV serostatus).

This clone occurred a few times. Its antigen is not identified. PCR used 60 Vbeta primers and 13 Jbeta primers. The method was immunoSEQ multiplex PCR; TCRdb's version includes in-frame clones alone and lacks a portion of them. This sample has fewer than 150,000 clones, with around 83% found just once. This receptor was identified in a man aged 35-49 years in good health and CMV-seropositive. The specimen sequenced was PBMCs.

The CDR3 bases are TGTGCCAGCAGTGTAGGGACTAGCGGGTACAATGAGCAGTTCTTC. Translating it yields CASSVGTSGYNEQFF. The J gene is TRBJ2-1, the V gene TRBV2; TRBD2 matches at 12 bases. This CDR3 is built from 15 residues. V shed 4 bases and J 4 bases; nucleotides not matched to a gene: 2. The germline CDR1 and CDR2 sequences are SNHLY and FYNNEI.